Presented here are 22 T cell receptor beta chains from one specimen sequenced in a study of OX40 agonist ivuxolimab in advanced cancers. Assay: immunoSEQ multiplex PCR; the TCRdb copy retains only in-frame clones and omits some. The top ten hold more than 9% of the sample, which has about 69,000 clones, 90% seen once. The source was CD4+ or CD8+ T cells sorted from blood, collected in a trial of the OX40 agonist ivuxolimab. These receptor sequences come from an adult with an advanced solid tumor such as melanoma, head and neck, liver or kidney cancer.

This clone was seen a single time. The chain employs TRBV14 and TRBJ2-3; D unresolved. The CDR3 has 15 amino acids. Trimming pared 1 base from V and 1 base from J, leaving 9 bases between. CDR1 and CDR2 (germline): SGHDN, FVKESK. The CDR3 DNA reads as TGTGCCAGCAGCCAAGGGTTTTTGCGCACAGATACGCAGTATTTT. Its translation is CASSQGFLRTDTQYF.

This rearrangement joins TRBV9 to TRBJ2-3; D is undetermined. The CDR3 spans 14 residues. The V end lost 1 base, the J end lost 1 base, and 7 bases lay between the germline ends. Looked up from germline, CDR1 is SGDLS and CDR2 is YYNGEE. In DNA, the CDR3 is TGTGCCAGCAGCGTAATGGCAGGCACAGATACGCAGTATTTT. It yields the protein CASSVMAGTDTQYF.

The CDR3 DNA is TGTGCCAGCAGCGTGGGTCTAGCGGGGGCTTTTCAAGATACGCAGTATTTT. It codes for CASSVGLAGAFQDTQYF. This chain joins TRBV9 and TRBJ2-3; 10 positions agree with TRBD2. Germline V gene data show CDR1 as SGDLS and CDR2 as YYNGEE. The CDR3 has 17 amino acids. Trimming cost V 2 bases and J 5 bases; bases outside gene matches: 11.

The V and J genes are TRBV5-1 and TRBJ2-1; unclear D gene. V gave up 0 bases and J gave up 10 bases, with 8 bases separating them. This CDR3 has 12 amino acids. CDR1 is SGHRS and CDR2 is YFSETQ in the germline V gene. The CDR3 DNA sequence: TGCGCCAGCAGCTTGGATGGAGCGGAGCAGTTCTTC. Protein product: CASSLDGAEQFF.

This clone was seen once. V is TRBV5-4 and J is TRBJ2-2; 9 bases map to TRBD2. With 3 bases clipped from V and 1 base from J, the junction kept 1 base outside the gene matches. CDR1 and CDR2 (germline): SGHNT, YYREEE (reference sequence). This CDR3 region has 15 residues. This CDR3 is CASSSSGVNTGELFF. The CDR3 DNA sequence: TGTGCCAGCAGCTCTAGCGGGGTGAACACCGGGGAGCTGTTTTTT.

CDR3 protein: CATSRAAGHNYGYTF. The CDR3, as DNA: TGTGCCACCAGCAGAGCGGCAGGGCATAACTATGGCTACACCTTC. This chain joins TRBV15 and TRBJ1-2, with D possibly being TRBD1 (5 bases). CDR3 length: 15 residues. The germline V and J ends were trimmed by 1 base and 1 base, with 10 bases remaining between them. Germline CDR1 reads LNHNV; CDR2 reads YYDKDF (reference sequence).

The chain links TRBV7-9 to TRBJ2-5; D is unclear. Trimming removed 1 base at V and 5 bases at J, with 11 bases between. CDR3 length equals 14 residues. Germline V gives CDR1 SEHNR, CDR2 FQNEAQ (reference sequence). CDR3 loop: CASSLGFSWETQYF. CDR3 bases: TGTGCCAGCAGCTTAGGGTTTAGTTGGGAGACCCAGTACTTC.

V is TRBV18 and J is TRBJ2-2; the D gene is possibly TRBD1 (6 bases). The CDR3 loop spans 15 amino acids. Trimming cost V 3 bases and J 5 bases, with 13 bases left between them. Germline V gives CDR1 KGHSH, CDR2 LQKENI. Written as DNA, the CDR3 is TGTGCCAGCTCACCCCAGGGGCTTCGGACCGGGGAGCTGTTTTTT. Protein sequence: CASSPQGLRTGELFF. Filled out from reference TRBV18 and TRBJ2-2, the complete variable domain reads NAGVMQNPRHLVRRRGQEARLRCSPMKGHSHVYWYRQLPEEGLKFMVYLQKENIIDESGMPKERFSAEFPKEGPSILRIQQVVRGDSAAYFCASSPQGLRTGELFFGEGSRLTVL.

J is TRBJ2-7 and V is TRBV29-1; weak D call: TRBD2 (5 bases). Germline CDR1 SQVTM, CDR2 ANQGSEA. V dropped 3 bases and J dropped 3 bases, with 12 bases sitting between them. The CDR3 sequence is 13 residues long. This CDR3 is CSVERTANYEQYF. DNA for the CDR3: TGCAGCGTTGAGAGGACTGCCAACTACGAGCAGTACTTC.

In this sample, this clone turned up once. This chain connects TRBV5-8 to TRBJ1-2; 7 bases align to TRBD1. The ends lost 4 bases at V and 7 bases at J; junction bases unmatched: 4. Germline lookup yields CDR1 SGHTS and CDR2 YDEGEE. The CDR3 totals 12 residues. The CDR3 nucleotides read TGTGCCAGCAGCCCGACAGGGCTTGGCTACACCTTC. As protein: CASSPTGLGYTF. The full variable domain, in which reference TRBV5-8 and TRBJ1-2 provide the parts outside the CDR3, is EAGVTQSPTHLIKTRGQQATLRCSPISGHTSVYWYQQALGLGLQFLLWYDEGEERNRGNFPPRFSGRQFPNYSSELNVNALELEDSALYLCASSPTGLGYTFGSGTRLTVV.

The rearrangement links TRBV18 to TRBJ2-7; D gene unclear. The length of the CDR3 is 14 residues. V was cut by 3 bases and J by 2 bases, with 11 bases left in between. Germline lookup yields CDR1 KGHSH and CDR2 LQKENI. CDR3 coding DNA: TGTGCCAGCTCACCGCTGCTGGGTCCCTACGAGCAGTACTTC. Translated: CASSPLLGPYEQYF.

The rearrangement links TRBV7-6 to TRBJ2-1, with TRBD1 identical over 7 bases. J lost 0 bases, V lost 7 bases, and 9 bases had no gene match. The CDR3 loop spans 16 amino acids. Germline-derived CDR1 and CDR2 are SGHVS and FNYEAQ. CDR3: CASTDQQGSSYNEQFF. CDR3 coding DNA: TGTGCCAGCACCGATCAACAGGGGAGCTCCTACAATGAGCAGTTCTTC.

The CDR3 region has the DNA TGTGCCAGCAGCGACGGACTAGCGGGAGAAGAGACCCAGTACTTC. Translated, it gives CASSDGLAGEETQYF. The chain uses TRBV28 and TRBJ2-5; 13 bases map to TRBD2. Germline CDR1 reads MDHEN; CDR2 reads SYDVKM. V lost 6 bases to trimming and J lost 3 bases; unmatched junction nucleotides: 4. This CDR3 is built from 15 residues.

Regarding this clone: The junction does not match germline at one end; this may be a read error. The rearrangement links TRBV5-7 to TRBJ2-1, with 8 nucleotides matching TRBD2. TRBV5-7 is designated an ORF whose function remains uncertain. CDR3 length: 16 amino acids. For the CDR3, the DNA is TGTGCCAACAGCTTGGGCGGAGCGGGAGACTACAATGAGCAGTTCTTC. Translated, it gives CANSLGGAGDYNEQFF.

This chain uses TRBV5-1 with TRBJ2-7; unclear D gene. Germline CDR1 SGHRS, CDR2 YFSETQ. Trimming removed 0 bases from V and 2 bases from J, with 6 bases in between. The CDR3 consists of 13 residues. The CDR3 DNA reads as TGCGCCAGCAGCTTGGGGCCGGCCTACGAGCAGTACTTC. It translates to CASSLGPAYEQYF. The full variable domain, completed using reference TRBV5-1 and TRBJ2-7, is KAGVTQTPRYLIKTRGQQVTLSCSPISGHRSVSWYQQTPGQGLQFLFEYFSETQRNKGNFPGRFSGRQFSNSRSEMNVSTLELGDSALYLCASSLGPAYEQYFGPGTRLTVT.

The V call is TRBV4-2, the J call TRBJ2-2; 10 nucleotides agree with TRBD1. The CDR3 runs to 16 residues. Germline assignment: CDR1 LGHNA and CDR2 YNFKEQ. Unmatched junction bases numbered 5, after V lost 3 bases and J lost 4 bases. This CDR3 is CASSQKDRGGTGELFF. The CDR3, as DNA: TGTGCCAGCAGCCAGAAGGACAGGGGGGGCACCGGGGAGCTGTTTTTT.

The chain is built from TRBV9 and TRBJ2-1, with D maybe TRBD1 (5 bases). V was shortened by 0 bases and J by 4 bases, with 14 bases between the two germline ends. The CDR3 totals 16 residues. Per the germline V gene, CDR1 is SGDLS and CDR2 is YYNGEE. The CDR3 loop reads CASSVAAGWGYNEQFF. In DNA, the CDR3 is TGTGCCAGCAGCGTAGCCGCAGGGTGGGGTTACAATGAGCAGTTCTTC.

V usage is TRBV9 and J usage is TRBJ2-3, with 10 bases that match TRBD2. Germline values: CDR1 SGDLS, CDR2 YYNGEE. With 4 bases clipped from V and 5 bases from J, the junction kept 7 bases outside the gene matches. There are 15 residues in the CDR3. Here the CDR3 reads CASSKAGGPIDTQYF. The CDR3 nucleotides read TGTGCCAGCAGCAAAGCGGGAGGGCCTATAGATACGCAGTATTTT.

The chain combines TRBV18 with TRBJ2-3; D is unresolved. This CDR3 comprises 12 residues. Trimming removed 5 bases from V and 3 bases from J, with 6 bases in between. The V gene's germline CDR1 is KGHSH and CDR2 LQKENI. The CDR3 sequence is CASSTTTDTQYF. CDR3 nucleotide sequence: TGTGCCAGCTCAACAACGACAGATACGCAGTATTTT.

The chain recombines TRBV2 with TRBJ2-5; D may be TRBD1 or TRBD2 (5 bases each). CDR1 is SNHLY and CDR2 is FYNNEI in the germline V gene. The CDR3 covers 13 residues. Trimming took 7 bases from V and 11 from J, leaving 20 bases between them. Written as DNA, the CDR3 is TGTGCCAGCAAGGGGCGGCCTTCGGGCGGGCAGTACTTC. Its protein is CASKGRPSGGQYF.

The chain joins TRBV19 to TRBJ2-1, with 10 nucleotides matching TRBD2. V dropped 5 bases and J dropped 6; count of bases not matched to a gene: 13. This CDR3 has 17 residues. Per the germline V gene, CDR1 is LNHDA and CDR2 is SQIVND (reference sequence). CDR3 in DNA: TGTGCCAGTAGTGCCAGGGGGGTAGCGGGAGGTATCAATGAGCAGTTCTTC. This sequence encodes CASSARGVAGGINEQFF.

This chain links TRBV11-2 with TRBJ2-2; tentatively, D is TRBD2 (5 bases). This CDR3 region has 12 residues. The ends were cut back, 5 bases at V and 10 bases at J, with 11 bases in the middle. From germline, CDR1 is SGHAT and CDR2 FQNNGV. The CDR3 bases are TGTGCCAGCAGCCGAGGGCGGGTGGAGCTGTTTTTT. This encodes CASSRGRVELFF.